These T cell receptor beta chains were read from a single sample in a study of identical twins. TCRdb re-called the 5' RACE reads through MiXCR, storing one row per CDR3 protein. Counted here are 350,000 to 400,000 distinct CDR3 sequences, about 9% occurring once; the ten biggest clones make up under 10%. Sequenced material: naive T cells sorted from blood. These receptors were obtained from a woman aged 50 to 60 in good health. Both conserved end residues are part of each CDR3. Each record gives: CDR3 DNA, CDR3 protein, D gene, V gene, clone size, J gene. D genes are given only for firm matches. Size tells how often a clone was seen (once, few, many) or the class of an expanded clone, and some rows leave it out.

CDR3 DNA: TGCGCCAGCAGCCCCAAATGGAGGGACGATCAGCCCCAGCATTTT; CDR3 protein: CASSPKWRDDQPQHF; D gene: -; V gene: TRBV4-1; clone size: once; J gene: TRBJ1-5
CDR3 DNA: TGTGCCAGCAGTTTAGCGGAGGCCCAGTACTTC; CDR3 protein: CASSLAEAQYF; D gene: -; V gene: TRBV12-3/TRBV12-4; clone size: many; J gene: TRBJ2-5
CDR3 DNA: TGCAGCGTTGAAGATCATAGGGGACTAGCGGTTTCCTACAATGAGCAGTTCTTC; CDR3 protein: CSVEDHRGLAVSYNEQFF; D gene: TRBD2; V gene: TRBV29-1; clone size: -; J gene: TRBJ2-1
CDR3 DNA: TGTGCCAGCAGCCAAGAGGCCGGGAGGGGGGAGACCCAGTACTTC; CDR3 protein: CASSQEAGRGETQYF; D gene: TRBD2; V gene: TRBV14; clone size: few; J gene: TRBJ2-5
CDR3 DNA: TGCGCCAGCAGCCAAGTTTCTCAGGAAGATACGCAGTATTTT; CDR3 protein: CASSQVSQEDTQYF; D gene: -; V gene: TRBV4-1; clone size: few; J gene: TRBJ2-3
CDR3 DNA: TGCGCCAGCAGCCAAGAGTGGGGGACTGAAGCTTTCTTT; CDR3 protein: CASSQEWGTEAFF; D gene: -; V gene: TRBV4-1; clone size: many; J gene: TRBJ1-1
CDR3 DNA: TGCGCCAGCAGCTTGGTGGTCGGGGGGAACACTGAAGCTTTCTTT; CDR3 protein: CASSLVVGGNTEAFF; D gene: -; V gene: TRBV5-1; clone size: -; J gene: TRBJ1-1
CDR3 DNA: TGTGCCAGTAGTATAGGGGTCAGCCAGGGGATTCGGTTCTTC; CDR3 protein: CASSIGVSQGIRFF; D gene: -; V gene: TRBV19; clone size: many; J gene: TRBJ2-1
CDR3 DNA: TGCAGTGCTAGCCAGGGGTCCGGGGCCAACGTCCTGACTTTC; CDR3 protein: CSASQGSGANVLTF; D gene: -; V gene: TRBV20-1; clone size: -; J gene: TRBJ2-6
CDR3 DNA: TGTGCCAGCAGTCAGGGGAGGGACACCGGGGAGCTGTTTTTT; CDR3 protein: CASSQGRDTGELFF; D gene: -; V gene: TRBV28; clone size: -; J gene: TRBJ2-2
CDR3 DNA: TGTGCCAGCACCGGGACAGGTCGGGGCTATGGCTACACCTTC; CDR3 protein: CASTGTGRGYGYTF; D gene: TRBD1; V gene: TRBV12-3/TRBV12-4; clone size: many; J gene: TRBJ1-2
CDR3 DNA: TGTGCCAGCAGCCCACTAGCGGGGAATGAGCAGTTCTTC; CDR3 protein: CASSPLAGNEQFF; D gene: TRBD2; V gene: TRBV7-6; clone size: many; J gene: TRBJ2-1
CDR3 DNA: TGTGCCAGCAGCGTCCCTACCGGGACTAGCGCGATCACAGATACGCAGTATTTT; CDR3 protein: CASSVPTGTSAITDTQYF; D gene: TRBD2; V gene: TRBV9; clone size: many; J gene: TRBJ2-3
CDR3 DNA: TGTGCCAGCAGTGGCATGGGCACTGAAGCTTTCTTT; CDR3 protein: CASSGMGTEAFF; D gene: -; V gene: TRBV28; clone size: few; J gene: TRBJ1-1
CDR3 DNA: TGCAGTGCTCAAAACCTCAGCGGGAACCACTACGAGCAGTACTTC; CDR3 protein: CSAQNLSGNHYEQYF; D gene: TRBD2; V gene: TRBV20-1; clone size: many; J gene: TRBJ2-7
CDR3 DNA: TGCGCCAGCAGCGCACCCGGGACAGGGGACACTGAAGCTTTCTTT; CDR3 protein: CASSAPGTGDTEAFF; D gene: TRBD1; V gene: TRBV5-1; clone size: few; J gene: TRBJ1-1
CDR3 DNA: TGCGCCAGCAGTGAGGGGGGGGGCTCCTACGAGCAGTACTTC; CDR3 protein: CASSEGGGSYEQYF; D gene: TRBD2; V gene: TRBV10-2; clone size: few; J gene: TRBJ2-7
CDR3 DNA: TGTGCCAGCAGCTTATTGGGGGGGTTGGACGAGCAGTACTTC; CDR3 protein: CASSLLGGLDEQYF; D gene: TRBD2; V gene: TRBV7-2; clone size: -; J gene: TRBJ2-7
CDR3 DNA: TGTGCCAGCAGCCAACGCAGCAGGGGTGGGACCGGGGAGCTGTTTTTT; CDR3 protein: CASSQRSRGGTGELFF; D gene: -; V gene: TRBV3-1; clone size: many; J gene: TRBJ2-2
CDR3 DNA: TGTGCCAGCAGCTTCCCATCTCCCCGGGACTCACTAGCGGGACCCTACAATGAGCAGTTCTTC; CDR3 protein: CASSFPSPRDSLAGPYNEQFF; D gene: TRBD2; V gene: TRBV7-6; clone size: -; J gene: TRBJ2-1
CDR3 DNA: TGTGCCAGCAGTCCCCCGGGGCTAGTATATGTCTTC; CDR3 protein: CASSPPGLVYVF; D gene: -; V gene: TRBV7-9; clone size: -; J gene: TRBJ2-1
CDR3 DNA: TGTGCCAGCAGCGGACCGACTAGCCGAAATGAGCAGTTCTTC; CDR3 protein: CASSGPTSRNEQFF; D gene: TRBD2; V gene: TRBV9; clone size: -; J gene: TRBJ2-1
CDR3 DNA: TGTGCCAGCAGAAAGGGGTCTCCGGGACAGGTTTACTACGAGCAGTACTTC; CDR3 protein: CASRKGSPGQVYYEQYF; D gene: TRBD1; V gene: TRBV12-3/TRBV12-4; clone size: few; J gene: TRBJ2-7
CDR3 DNA: TGTGCCAGCAGCGTAGGCCACAGGAACGAGCAGTACTTC; CDR3 protein: CASSVGHRNEQYF; D gene: -; V gene: TRBV9; clone size: few; J gene: TRBJ2-7
CDR3 DNA: TGTGCCAGCAGCCGTGGCGTGGGGACCCTCCAAGAGACCCAGTACTTC; CDR3 protein: CASSRGVGTLQETQYF; D gene: -; V gene: TRBV3-1; clone size: few; J gene: TRBJ2-5
CDR3 DNA: TGCGCCAGCAGCCAAGAGGGACACCTGAACACTGAAGCTTTCTTT; CDR3 protein: CASSQEGHLNTEAFF; D gene: -; V gene: TRBV4-1; clone size: -; J gene: TRBJ1-1
CDR3 DNA: TGTGCCAGCAGTTTAGTTGCGGGAGAGAACCCCGGGGAGCTGTTTTTT; CDR3 protein: CASSLVAGENPGELFF; D gene: TRBD2; V gene: TRBV28; clone size: few; J gene: TRBJ2-2
CDR3 DNA: TGCGCCAGCAGCCCCCTCTGGACAGAGAACACTGAAGCTTTCTTT; CDR3 protein: CASSPLWTENTEAFF; D gene: -; V gene: TRBV5-1; clone size: many; J gene: TRBJ1-1
CDR3 DNA: TGTGCCTGGAGTGTTAGGAAGCCGAATGAAAAACTGTTTTTT; CDR3 protein: CAWSVRKPNEKLFF; D gene: -; V gene: TRBV30; clone size: -; J gene: TRBJ1-4
CDR3 DNA: -; CDR3 protein: CASSSSVGAFF; D gene: -; V gene: TRBV12-3/TRBV12-4; clone size: -; J gene: TRBJ1-1
CDR3 DNA: TGTGCCAGCAGCTCCACCGGAGGAGGGGCGCGTTACGAGCAGTACTTC; CDR3 protein: CASSSTGGGARYEQYF; D gene: -; V gene: TRBV7-9; clone size: -; J gene: TRBJ2-7
CDR3 DNA: TGCAGTGCTAGAGATCCCGCTAGCGACCACCGGATCACAGATACGCAGTATTTT; CDR3 protein: CSARDPASDHRITDTQYF; D gene: -; V gene: TRBV20-1; clone size: -; J gene: TRBJ2-3
CDR3 DNA: TGTGCCAGCAGGCCCCGGGAAGGAAAATTTTCTGGGGCCAACGTCCTGACTTTC; CDR3 protein: CASRPREGKFSGANVLTF; D gene: -; V gene: TRBV5-4; clone size: -; J gene: TRBJ2-6
CDR3 DNA: TGTGCCAGCAGCCAAGATCTCGGGGACACCGGGGAGCTGTTTTTT; CDR3 protein: CASSQDLGDTGELFF; D gene: -; V gene: TRBV4-2; clone size: many; J gene: TRBJ2-2
CDR3 DNA: TGCAGCGTTGGGGGGGTCAGCCCGGGGACGGAGCTGTTTTTT; CDR3 protein: CSVGGVSPGTELFF; D gene: -; V gene: TRBV29-1; clone size: few; J gene: TRBJ2-2
CDR3 DNA: TGCGCCAGCAGCTTGGATCCAGGGGGAAATGAAAAACTGTTTTTT; CDR3 protein: CASSLDPGGNEKLFF; D gene: TRBD1; V gene: TRBV5-1; clone size: many; J gene: TRBJ1-4
CDR3 DNA: TGCGCCAGCAGCGTCCCCCCTATGGAGACCCAGTACTTC; CDR3 protein: CASSVPPMETQYF; D gene: -; V gene: TRBV5-1; clone size: few; J gene: TRBJ2-5